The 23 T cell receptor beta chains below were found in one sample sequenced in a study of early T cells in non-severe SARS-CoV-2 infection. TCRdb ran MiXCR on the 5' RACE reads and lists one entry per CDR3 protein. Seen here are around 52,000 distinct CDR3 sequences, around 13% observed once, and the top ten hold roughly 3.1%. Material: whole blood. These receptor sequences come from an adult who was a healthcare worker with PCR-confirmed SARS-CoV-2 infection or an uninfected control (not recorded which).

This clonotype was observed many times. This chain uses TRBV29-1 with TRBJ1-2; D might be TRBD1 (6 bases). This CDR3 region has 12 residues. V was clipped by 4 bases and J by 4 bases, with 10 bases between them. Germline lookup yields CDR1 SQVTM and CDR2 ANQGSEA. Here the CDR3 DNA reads TGCAGCGTTGGTACGGGGGCCTATGGCTACACCTTC. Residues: CSVGTGAYGYTF.

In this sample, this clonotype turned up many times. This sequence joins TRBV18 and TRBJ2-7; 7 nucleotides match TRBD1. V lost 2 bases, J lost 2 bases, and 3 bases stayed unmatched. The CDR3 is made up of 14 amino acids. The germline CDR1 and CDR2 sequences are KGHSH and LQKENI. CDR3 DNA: TGTGCCAGCTCACCAGGGGGACAGACCTACGAGCAGTACTTC. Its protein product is CASSPGGQTYEQYF.

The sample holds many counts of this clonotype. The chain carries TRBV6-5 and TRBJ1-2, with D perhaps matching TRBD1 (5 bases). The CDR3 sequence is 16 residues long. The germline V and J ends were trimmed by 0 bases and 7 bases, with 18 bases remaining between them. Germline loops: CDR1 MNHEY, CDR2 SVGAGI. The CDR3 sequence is CASSYSKVRQGLGYTF. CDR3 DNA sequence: TGTGCCAGCAGTTACTCGAAGGTCAGGCAGGGCCTTGGCTACACCTTC.

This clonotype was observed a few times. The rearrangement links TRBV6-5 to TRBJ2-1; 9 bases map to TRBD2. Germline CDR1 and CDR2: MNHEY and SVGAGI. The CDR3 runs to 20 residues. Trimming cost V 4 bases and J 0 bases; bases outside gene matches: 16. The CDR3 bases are TGTGCCAGCAGTTTACCCCCAGGGCTAGCGGGGCGCCCCTCCTACAATGAGCAGTTCTTC. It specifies CASSLPPGLAGRPSYNEQFF.

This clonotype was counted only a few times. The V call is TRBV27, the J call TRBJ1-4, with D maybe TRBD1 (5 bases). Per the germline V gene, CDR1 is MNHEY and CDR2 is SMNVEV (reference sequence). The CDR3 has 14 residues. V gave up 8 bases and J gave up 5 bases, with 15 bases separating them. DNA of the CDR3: TGTGCCAGCTCCCCGACAGTCCTAAATGAAAAACTGTTTTTT. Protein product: CASSPTVLNEKLFF.

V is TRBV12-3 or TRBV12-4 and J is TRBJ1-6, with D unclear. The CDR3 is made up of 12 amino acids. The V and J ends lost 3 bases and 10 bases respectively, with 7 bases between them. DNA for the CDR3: TGTGCCAGCAGTTTTCCCGGATCACCCCTCCACTTT. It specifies CASSFPGSPLHF.

As DNA, the CDR3 is TGTGCCAGCAGCGTAAGCGGGAGTCTGGAGACCCAGTACTTC. This sequence encodes CASSVSGSLETQYF. The rearrangement links TRBV9 to TRBJ2-5, with 8 bases identical to TRBD2. Germline CDR1 and CDR2: SGDLS and YYNGEE. Trimming took 1 base from V and 5 from J; bases not matched to a gene: 4. CDR3 length: 14 residues.

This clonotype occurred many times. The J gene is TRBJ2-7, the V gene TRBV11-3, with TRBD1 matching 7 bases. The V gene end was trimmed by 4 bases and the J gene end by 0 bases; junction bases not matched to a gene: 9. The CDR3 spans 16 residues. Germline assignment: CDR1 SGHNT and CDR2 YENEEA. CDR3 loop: CASSSSDRFLSYEQYF. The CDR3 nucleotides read TGTGCCAGCAGCTCCTCGGACAGGTTCCTCTCCTACGAGCAGTACTTC.

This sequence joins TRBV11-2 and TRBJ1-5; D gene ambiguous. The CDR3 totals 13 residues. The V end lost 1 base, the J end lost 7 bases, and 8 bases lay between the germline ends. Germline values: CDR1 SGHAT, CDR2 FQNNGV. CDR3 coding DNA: TGTGCCAGCAGCTTAGGGGTAGAGCAGCCCCAGCATTTT. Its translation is CASSLGVEQPQHF.

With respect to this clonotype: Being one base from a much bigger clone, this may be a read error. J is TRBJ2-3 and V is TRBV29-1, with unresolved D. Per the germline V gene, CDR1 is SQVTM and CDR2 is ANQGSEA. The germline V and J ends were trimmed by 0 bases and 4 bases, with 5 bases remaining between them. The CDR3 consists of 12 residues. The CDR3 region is CSVEEGADTQYF. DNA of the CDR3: TGCAGCGTTGAAGAGGGCGCAGATACGCAGTATTTT.

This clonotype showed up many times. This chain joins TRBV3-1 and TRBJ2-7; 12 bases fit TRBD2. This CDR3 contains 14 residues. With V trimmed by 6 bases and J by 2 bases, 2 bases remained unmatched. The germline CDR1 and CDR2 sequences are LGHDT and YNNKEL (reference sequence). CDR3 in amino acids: CASRRTSGAYEQYF. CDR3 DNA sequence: TGTGCCAGCAGGAGGACTAGCGGGGCCTACGAGCAGTACTTC.

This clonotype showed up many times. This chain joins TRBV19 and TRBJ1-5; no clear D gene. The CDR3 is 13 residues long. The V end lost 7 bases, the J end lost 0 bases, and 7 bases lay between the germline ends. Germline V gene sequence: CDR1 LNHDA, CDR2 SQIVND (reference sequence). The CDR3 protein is CASTVNSNQPQHF. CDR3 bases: TGTGCCAGTACGGTAAATAGCAATCAGCCCCAGCATTTT.

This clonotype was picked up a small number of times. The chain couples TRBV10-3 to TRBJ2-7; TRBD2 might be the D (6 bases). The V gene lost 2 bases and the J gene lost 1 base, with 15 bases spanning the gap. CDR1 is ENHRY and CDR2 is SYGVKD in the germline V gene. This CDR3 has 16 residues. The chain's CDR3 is CAISEGAGPLSYEQYF. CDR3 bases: TGTGCCATCAGTGAGGGAGCGGGCCCTCTTTCCTACGAGCAGTACTTC.

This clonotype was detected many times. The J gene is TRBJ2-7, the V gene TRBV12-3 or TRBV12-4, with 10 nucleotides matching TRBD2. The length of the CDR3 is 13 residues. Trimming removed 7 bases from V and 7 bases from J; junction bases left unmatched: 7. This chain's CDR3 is CASISSGSREQYF. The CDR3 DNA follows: TGTGCCAGCATTTCTAGCGGGAGTCGAGAGCAGTACTTC.

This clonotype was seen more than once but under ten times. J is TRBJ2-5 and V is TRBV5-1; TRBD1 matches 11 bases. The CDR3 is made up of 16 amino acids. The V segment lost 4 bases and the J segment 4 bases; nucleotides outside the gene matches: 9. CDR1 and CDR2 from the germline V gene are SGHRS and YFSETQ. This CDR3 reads CASSGTGQGVGETQYF. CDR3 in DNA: TGCGCCAGCAGCGGAACGGGACAGGGGGTCGGAGAGACCCAGTACTTC.

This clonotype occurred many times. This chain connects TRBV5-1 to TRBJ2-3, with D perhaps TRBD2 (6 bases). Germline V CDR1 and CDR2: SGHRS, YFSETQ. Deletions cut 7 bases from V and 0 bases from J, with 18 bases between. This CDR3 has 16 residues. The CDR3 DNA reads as TGCGCCAGCGCTCGTCGGCCTAGCGATAGCACAGATACGCAGTATTTT. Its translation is CASARRPSDSTDTQYF.

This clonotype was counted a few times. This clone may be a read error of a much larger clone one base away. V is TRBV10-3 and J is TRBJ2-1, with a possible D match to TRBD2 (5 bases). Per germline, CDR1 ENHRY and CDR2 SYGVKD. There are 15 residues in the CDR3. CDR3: CVISESGNAYNEQFF. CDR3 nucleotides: TGTGTCATCAGTGAGTCGGGAAACGCCTACAATGAGCAGTTCTTC.

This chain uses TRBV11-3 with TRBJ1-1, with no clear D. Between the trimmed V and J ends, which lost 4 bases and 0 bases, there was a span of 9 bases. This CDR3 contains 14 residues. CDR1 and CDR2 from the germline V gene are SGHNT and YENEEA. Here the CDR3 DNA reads TGTGCCAGCAGCTCCCGGACGGTGAACACTGAAGCTTTCTTT. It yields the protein CASSSRTVNTEAFF.

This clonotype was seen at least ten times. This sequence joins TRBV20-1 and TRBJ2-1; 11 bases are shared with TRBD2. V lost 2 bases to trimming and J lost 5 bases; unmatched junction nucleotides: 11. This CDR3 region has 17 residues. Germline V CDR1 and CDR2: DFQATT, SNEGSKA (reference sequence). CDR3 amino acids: CSARTPLLTSGNNEQFF. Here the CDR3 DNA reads TGCAGTGCTAGAACCCCCCTTTTGACTAGCGGGAACAATGAGCAGTTCTTC.

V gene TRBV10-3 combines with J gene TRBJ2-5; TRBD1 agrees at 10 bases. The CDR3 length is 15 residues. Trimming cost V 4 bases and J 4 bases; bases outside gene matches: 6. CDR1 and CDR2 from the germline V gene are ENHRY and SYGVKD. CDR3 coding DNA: TGTGCCATCAGTGCTGGACAGGGGGAGCGAGAGACCCAGTACTTC. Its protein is CAISAGQGERETQYF.

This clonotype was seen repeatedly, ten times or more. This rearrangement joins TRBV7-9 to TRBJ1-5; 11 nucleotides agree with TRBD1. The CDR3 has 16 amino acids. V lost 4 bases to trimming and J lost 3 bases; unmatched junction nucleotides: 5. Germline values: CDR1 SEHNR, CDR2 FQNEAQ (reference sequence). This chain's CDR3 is CASSSGQGAVNQPQHF. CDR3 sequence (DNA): TGTGCCAGCAGCTCCGGACAGGGGGCAGTCAATCAGCCCCAGCATTTT. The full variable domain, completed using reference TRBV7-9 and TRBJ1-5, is DTGVSQNPRHKITKRGQNVTFRCDPISEHNRLYWYRQTLGQGPEFLTYFQNEAQLEKSRLLSDRFSAERPKGSFSTLEIQRTEQGDSAMYLCASSSGQGAVNQPQHFGDGTRLSIL.

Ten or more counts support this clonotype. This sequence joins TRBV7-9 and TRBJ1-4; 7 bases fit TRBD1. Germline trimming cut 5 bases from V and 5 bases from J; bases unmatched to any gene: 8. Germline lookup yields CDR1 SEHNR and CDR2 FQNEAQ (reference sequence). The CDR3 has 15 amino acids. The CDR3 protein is CASSPRQGLNEKLFF. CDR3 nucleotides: TGTGCCAGCAGCCCCCGACAGGGATTAAATGAAAAACTGTTTTTT.

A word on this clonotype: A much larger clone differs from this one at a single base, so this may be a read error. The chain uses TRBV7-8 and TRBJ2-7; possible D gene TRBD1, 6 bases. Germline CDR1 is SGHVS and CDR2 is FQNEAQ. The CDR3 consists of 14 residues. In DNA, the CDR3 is TGTGTCAGCAACACCCGGGACAAGACCTACGAGCAGTACTTC. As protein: CVSNTRDKTYEQYF. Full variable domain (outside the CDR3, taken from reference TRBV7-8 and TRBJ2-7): GAGVSQSPRYKVAKRGQDVALRCDPISGHVSLFWYQQALGQGPEFLTYFQNEAQLDKSGLPSDRFFAERPEGSVSTLKIQRTQQEDSAVYLCVSNTRDKTYEQYFGPGTRLTVT.